A selection of T cell receptor beta chains follows, all from one sample in a study of metastatic and nonmetastatic thyroid tumors. TCRdb reprocessed the PCR reads using MiXCR. The sample lists fewer than 40,000 clones, around 23% occurring once. Sequencing was performed on tumor tissue. These receptors originate from a male donor with papillary thyroid cancer or a benign thyroid nodule (not recorded which). Some clones in this sample may be carry-over from other donors' samples. Both conserved end residues are part of each CDR3. Each record gives: V gene, D gene, clone size, J gene, CDR3 protein, CDR3 DNA. D genes are given only for firm matches. Clone size is given for some rows only: seen once, a few or many times, or a class if the clone is expanded.

TRBV6-4	TRBD1	few	TRBJ2-1	CASSDRPGQGPNEQFF	TGTGCCAGCAGTGATCGGCCGGGACAGGGACCCAATGAGCAGTTCTTC
TRBV11-2	TRBD2	NA	TRBJ2-5	CASIRGTSSGETQYF	TGTGCCAGCATCCGAGGGACTAGCAGTGGAGAGACCCAGTACTTC
TRBV7-9	NA	many	TRBJ2-3	CASSLEGLGDTQYF	TGTGCCAGCAGCTTGGAGGGACTGGGAGATACGCAGTATTTT
TRBV30	NA	NA	TRBJ1-4	CAWSVWGSNEKLFF	TGTGCCTGGAGTGTTTGGGGTAGTAATGAAAAACTGTTTTTT
TRBV20-1	TRBD2	NA	TRBJ2-1	CSAKYGLAGVLYNEQFF	TGCAGTGCTAAGTATGGACTAGCGGGAGTGTTGTACAATGAGCAGTTCTTC
TRBV12-3/TRBV12-4	NA	many	TRBJ2-1	CASSMVGRDEQFF	TGTGCCAGCAGTATGGTGGGAAGAGATGAGCAGTTCTTC
TRBV10-3	NA	many	TRBJ2-1	CAISEGTNEQFF	TGTGCCATCAGTGAGGGGACAAATGAGCAGTTCTTC
TRBV28	NA	many	TRBJ2-6	CASSFHTYSGANVLTF	TGTGCCAGCAGTTTCCACACCTACTCTGGGGCCAACGTCCTGACTTTC
TRBV18	TRBD1	NA	TRBJ1-1	CASSPGTGITEAFF	TGTGCCAGCTCACCCGGGACAGGGATCACTGAAGCTTTCTTT
TRBV2	NA	medium-sized	TRBJ1-3	CASKGDSGNTIYF	TGTGCCAGCAAAGGGGATTCTGGAAACACCATATATTTT
TRBV28	NA	many	TRBJ2-3	CASRLGSVPGADTQYF	TGTGCCAGCAGGTTAGGTAGCGTCCCTGGGGCAGATACGCAGTATTTT
TRBV7-2	NA	many	TRBJ2-3	CASSQTDTQYF	TGTGCCAGCAGCCAGACAGATACGCAGTATTTT
TRBV7-8	NA	once	TRBJ2-5	CASSLEATGETKYF	TGTGCCAGCAGCTTAGAGGCGACTGGGGAGACCAAGTACTTC
TRBV20-1	TRBD2	NA	TRBJ2-3	CSASPASSSGRSDTQYF	TGCAGTGCTAGCCCCGCCTCGTCTAGCGGGAGGTCAGATACGCAGTATTTT
TRBV5-1	NA	NA	TRBJ1-2	CASGPGASHGYTF	TGCGCCAGCGGCCCTGGGGCATCGCATGGCTACACCTTC
TRBV20-1	NA	many	TRBJ2-5	CSANRAGRETQYF	TGCAGTGCTAACAGGGCCGGCCGGGAGACCCAGTACTTC
TRBV27	TRBD2	NA	TRBJ2-1	CASRLSGKWANEQFF	TGTGCCAGCAGGCTTAGCGGGAAGTGGGCGAATGAGCAGTTCTTC
TRBV20-1	TRBD1	NA	TRBJ2-2	CSATTGATNTGELFF	TGCAGTGCTACAACAGGGGCTACGAACACCGGGGAGCTGTTTTTT
TRBV6-1	TRBD1	many	TRBJ2-6	CANLTGTAFSGANVLTF	TGTGCCAACTTGACCGGGACAGCCTTCTCTGGGGCCAACGTCCTGACTTTC
TRBV6-1	NA	many	TRBJ2-7	CASSPEYHYEQYF	TGTGCCAGCAGTCCCGAATACCACTACGAGCAGTACTTC
TRBV20-1	NA	NA	TRBJ2-1	CSAIWRQWEQFF	TGCAGTGCTATCTGGAGGCAATGGGAGCAGTTCTTC
TRBV6-2/TRBV6-3	NA	many	TRBJ2-2	CASSYGGQTGELFF	TGTGCCAGCAGTTACGGAGGACAGACCGGGGAGCTGTTTTTT
TRBV9	TRBD1	many	TRBJ1-6	CASSDRDRSSSPLHF	TGTGCCAGCAGCGACCGGGACAGAAGCAGTTCACCCCTCCACTTT
TRBV6-1	NA	NA	TRBJ1-2	CASSRDGSRYGYTF	TGTGCCAGCAGCAGGGACGGATCCCGTTATGGCTACACCTTC
TRBV6-2/TRBV6-3	NA	NA	TRBJ1-3	CASKQSRRSGNTIYF	TGTGCCAGCAAGCAGTCCCGACGCTCTGGAAACACCATATATTTT
TRBV12-3/TRBV12-4	NA	many	TRBJ2-2	CASRQVGSTGELFF	TGTGCCAGCAGGCAGGTGGGGTCCACCGGGGAGCTGTTTTTT
TRBV24-1	NA	medium-sized	TRBJ1-5	CATSGANSNQPQHF	TGTGCCACCAGTGGGGCCAATAGCAATCAGCCCCAGCATTTT
TRBV27	NA	few	TRBJ2-7	CASSFMSGTYEQYF	TGTGCCAGCAGTTTCATGTCAGGAACCTACGAGCAGTACTTC
TRBV11-2	TRBD1	NA	TRBJ1-5	CASSEDRKSNRPQHF	TGTGCCAGCAGCGAGGACAGGAAAAGCAACCGGCCCCAGCATTTT
TRBV19	NA	NA	TRBJ2-7	CASSIDLGGFYEHYF	TGTGCCAGTAGTATAGATCTTGGCGGTTTCTACGAGCATTACTTC
TRBV4-1	NA	many	TRBJ2-1	CASSQEGQLYNEQFF	TGCGCCAGCAGCCAAGAAGGCCAGCTTTACAATGAGCAGTTCTTC
TRBV12-3/TRBV12-4	TRBD2	few	TRBJ2-7	CASSPRAGGGYEQYF	TGTGCCAGCAGCCCCCGGGCGGGAGGAGGGTACGAGCAGTACTTC
TRBV20-1	TRBD2	medium-sized	TRBJ2-7	CSASLAGDAYEQYF	TGCAGTGCTAGCCTAGCGGGAGATGCGTACGAGCAGTACTTC
TRBV7-2	NA	few	TRBJ2-1	CASSNTPRLEFF	TGTGCCAGCAGCAATACCCCTCGACTGGAGTTCTTC
TRBV5-1	NA	many	TRBJ2-5	CASSLSGGVETQYF	TGCGCCAGCAGCTTGAGCGGTGGGGTAGAGACCCAGTACTTC
TRBV6-2/TRBV6-3	NA	medium-sized	TRBJ2-7	CASSKLLREQYF	TGTGCCAGCAGCAAACTACTCCGCGAGCAGTACTTC
TRBV6-1	NA	NA	TRBJ1-2	CASSDHHGAGGYTF	TGTGCCAGCAGTGACCATCATGGGGCAGGAGGCTACACCTTC
TRBV12-3/TRBV12-4	TRBD2	few	TRBJ2-7	CASSLVASGRYEQYF	TGTGCCAGCAGTTTAGTGGCTAGCGGGAGGTACGAGCAGTACTTC
TRBV6-1	NA	many	TRBJ1-2	CAISLTSSGYTF	TGTGCCATCTCGTTGACGAGCAGTGGCTACACCTTC
TRBV20-1	TRBD1	once	TRBJ2-5	CSFFGQGGETQYF	TGCAGTTTCTTCGGACAGGGTGGGGAGACCCAGTACTTC
TRBV12-3/TRBV12-4	NA	NA	TRBJ2-2	CASSRLGRLFF	TGTGCCAGCAGTCGCCTTGGGCGGCTGTTTTTT
TRBV6-2/TRBV6-3	NA	NA	TRBJ1-1	CASSYSSRGFAEAFF	TGTGCCAGCAGTTACTCGAGTAGGGGTTTCGCTGAAGCTTTCTTT
TRBV6-1	TRBD1	medium-sized	TRBJ1-6	CASSLRGREAPLHF	TGTGCCAGCAGTCTGAGGGGGCGCGAGGCACCCCTCCACTTT
TRBV27	NA	many	TRBJ2-2	CASSLRGNPPNTGELFF	TGTGCCAGCAGTTTGAGAGGGAACCCCCCGAACACCGGGGAGCTGTTTTTT
TRBV20-1	NA	NA	TRBJ2-1	CSADRSEQFF	TGCAGTGCCGACAGGAGTGAGCAGTTCTTC
TRBV11-2	TRBD2	NA	TRBJ2-1	CASSDPLAGGNNEQFF	TGTGCCAGCAGCGACCCGTTAGCGGGAGGGAACAATGAGCAGTTCTTC
TRBV7-8	NA	many	TRBJ2-7	CASSFQAYEQYF	TGTGCCAGCAGCTTTCAGGCCTACGAGCAGTACTTC
TRBV11-2	TRBD1	NA	TRBJ2-7	CASSLRQGAYEQYF	TGTGCCAGCAGCCTTCGACAGGGGGCCTACGAGCAGTACTTC
TRBV11-1	TRBD2	NA	TRBJ2-7	CASSPTGSSGRVSYEQYF	TGTGCCAGCAGTCCCACGGGGTCTAGCGGGAGGGTTTCCTACGAGCAGTACTTC
TRBV6-5	NA	NA	TRBJ2-6	CASSYPRGSGANVLTF	TGTGCCAGCAGTTACCCCAGGGGCTCTGGGGCCAACGTCCTGACTTTC
TRBV19	NA	many	TRBJ1-1	CASRSYLNTEAFF	TGTGCCAGTAGAAGCTACCTGAACACTGAAGCTTTCTTT
TRBV11-2	NA	many	TRBJ2-7	CASSLNSYEQYF	TGTGCCAGCAGCTTAAACTCCTACGAGCAGTACTTC
TRBV6-6	TRBD2	NA	TRBJ2-5	CASSYGLAEQETQYF	TGTGCCAGCAGTTACGGGCTAGCGGAACAAGAGACCCAGTACTTC
TRBV6-1	TRBD2	medium-sized	TRBJ2-2	CASRQRGANTGELFF	TGTGCCAGCAGACAGCGGGGGGCGAACACCGGGGAGCTGTTTTTT